A single sample is the source of the 22 T cell receptor beta chains below, sequenced in a study of blood T cell repertoires in COVID-19. Libraries were prepared by immunoSEQ multiplex PCR; TCRdb keeps only in-frame clonotypes and omits some of them. Here the sample spans some 180,000 clones, 80% to 85% being singletons. Sequenced input: PBMCs or T cells enriched from blood (not recorded which). The receptors stem from a woman in her twenties or thirties who had been exposed to COVID-19.

V gene TRBV6-2 or TRBV6-3 combines with J gene TRBJ1-4; tentative D call: TRBD1 (6 bases). The CDR3 is made up of 15 amino acids. Germline CDR1 is MNHEY and CDR2 is SVGEGT. Trimming left V 3 bases short and J 0 bases short, with 8 bases between. CDR3: CASSYQGTTNEKLFF. CDR3 coding DNA: TGTGCCAGCAGTTATCAGGGGACAACTAATGAAAAACTGTTTTTT.

This clone came up once. The rearrangement uses TRBV15 and TRBJ2-4, with 7 positions matching TRBD2. Looked up from germline, CDR1 is LNHNV and CDR2 is YYDKDF (reference sequence). This CDR3 spans 17 amino acids. Germline trimming cut 1 base from V and 1 base from J; bases unmatched to any gene: 7. The CDR3 bases are TGTGCCACCAGCAGAGTGCGGGGGAGACAGGCCAAAAACATTCAGTACTTC. It codes for CATSRVRGRQAKNIQYF.

This clone was seen a single time. The V and J genes are TRBV9 and TRBJ2-7; D might be TRBD1 (6 bases). Between the trimmed V and J ends, which lost 0 bases and 2 bases, there was a span of 9 bases. The CDR3 loop spans 14 amino acids. Germline assignment: CDR1 SGDLS and CDR2 YYNGEE. The CDR3 loop reads CASSVGTEPYEQYF. CDR3 DNA: TGTGCCAGCAGCGTAGGGACAGAACCCTACGAGCAGTACTTC.

This clone was detected once. The germline gene is not matched at one end of the junction; a read error may be the cause. This chain connects TRBV3-1 (or the pseudogene TRBV3-2) to TRBJ1-3, with 9 bases lining up with TRBD1. Germline V gives CDR1 LGHDT, CDR2 YNNKEL (reference sequence). The CDR3 length is 16 residues. In nucleotides, the CDR3 is TGTGCCAGCAGCCAAGATCTCGGGACAGGGTCCGGTCTCCCCGTTTTT. It codes for CASSQDLGTGSGLPVF.

This chain joins TRBV7-9 and TRBJ1-5; no clear D gene. This CDR3 has 13 residues. Trimming removed 3 bases at V and 5 bases at J, with 8 bases between. Germline V gives CDR1 SEHNR, CDR2 FQNEAQ (reference sequence). CDR3 residues: CASSFDGDQPQHF. In DNA, the CDR3 is TGTGCCAGCAGCTTTGACGGGGATCAGCCCCAGCATTTT.

The V and J genes are TRBV18 and TRBJ2-3, with 12 nucleotides matching TRBD2. Per the germline V gene, CDR1 is KGHSH and CDR2 is LQKENI. The CDR3 consists of 17 residues. After removal of 5 bases from V and 2 bases from J, the junction contained 8 bases not matched to a gene. The CDR3 nucleotides read TGTGCCAGCTCAACAACGACTAGCGGGGGAAACACAGATACGCAGTATTTT. Its protein product is CASSTTTSGGNTDTQYF.

This clone was detected a few times. This sequence joins TRBV29-1 and TRBJ2-1, with 8 nucleotides matching TRBD1. Germline V gene lookup returns CDR1 SQVTM and CDR2 ANQGSEA. This CDR3 spans 18 amino acids. After removal of 0 bases from V and 2 bases from J, the junction contained 12 bases not matched to a gene. The CDR3 region is CSVEEGARGRRAYNEQFF. The CDR3 coding sequence is TGCAGCGTTGAAGAAGGGGCCAGGGGGCGCCGGGCCTACAATGAGCAGTTCTTC.

This sequence joins TRBV18 and TRBJ2-3; 12 positions agree with TRBD2. The CDR3 runs 16 residues. Losses at the gene ends were 4 bases for V and 6 bases for J; bases not matched to a gene: 8. Germline V gene data show CDR1 as KGHSH and CDR2 as LQKENI. CDR3 residues: CASSRLAGTSGDTQYF. The CDR3 DNA reads TGTGCCAGCTCACGACTGGCCGGGACTAGCGGGGATACGCAGTATTTT.

V gene TRBV4-1 combines with J gene TRBJ2-7; no definite D call. Trimming shortened V by 1 base and J by 2 bases, and 15 bases separated the two germline ends. This CDR3 contains 16 residues. CDR1 and CDR2 (germline): MGHRA, YSYEKL. This chain's CDR3 is CASSQGSLDGAYEQYF. The CDR3, as DNA: TGCGCCAGCAGCCAAGGTTCATTAGACGGAGCCTACGAGCAGTACTTC.

V is TRBV15 and J is TRBJ1-2, with D unresolved. Germline CDR1 and CDR2: LNHNV and YYDKDF (reference sequence). The CDR3 spans 16 residues. Trimming took off 1 base at V and 4 bases at J, with 16 bases between the two ends. CDR3: CATSRVEGSPLYGYTF. The CDR3 nucleotides are TGTGCCACCAGCAGAGTAGAAGGGAGTCCCCTCTATGGCTACACCTTC.

The V call is TRBV20-1, the J call TRBJ1-2; D possibly corresponds to TRBD1 (5 bases). V was trimmed by 3 bases and J by 7 bases, leaving 21 bases between them. From germline, CDR1 is DFQATT and CDR2 SNEGSKA (reference sequence). This CDR3 has 15 residues. For the CDR3, the DNA is TGCAGTGCTAGTGCTCCAGGGTTTTTAGAAGTTGGCTACACCTTC. Protein: CSASAPGFLEVGYTF.

The V call is TRBV7-2, the J call TRBJ2-1, with TRBD2 matching 11 bases. Trimming cost V 4 bases and J 7 bases; bases outside gene matches: 6. CDR3 length equals 15 residues. The germline CDR1 and CDR2 sequences are SGHTA and FQGNSA. The CDR3 DNA follows: TGTGCCAGCAGCTCCCTAGCGGGGGGATATAATGAGCAGTTCTTC. Translating it yields CASSSLAGGYNEQFF.

The J gene is TRBJ1-1, the V gene TRBV19, with 7 bases fitting TRBD1. This CDR3 is built from 16 residues. CDR1 is LNHDA and CDR2 is SQIVND in the germline V gene (reference sequence). V was clipped by 7 bases and J by 3 bases; unmatched bases: 14. This CDR3 is CASIKGAGGRDTEAFF. The DNA for the CDR3 is TGTGCCAGTATCAAGGGGGCAGGGGGACGTGACACTGAAGCTTTCTTT.

This clone was counted once. This chain connects TRBV6-5 to TRBJ2-1; D gene uncertain. CDR1 and CDR2 (germline): MNHEY, SVGAGI. The CDR3 consists of 16 residues. Trimming pared 2 bases from V and 0 bases from J, leaving 11 bases between. For the CDR3, the DNA is TGTGCCAGCAGTTACCTCCTCCTGAGCTCCTACAATGAGCAGTTCTTC. It is translated as CASSYLLLSSYNEQFF.

The chain joins TRBV5-1 to TRBJ1-1; a possible D gene is TRBD1 (6 bases). The germline CDR1 and CDR2 sequences are SGHRS and YFSETQ. V lost 4 bases, J lost 2 bases, and 9 bases lay in between. CDR3 length: 13 amino acids. CDR3: CASSMGHNTEAFF. The CDR3 DNA reads as TGCGCCAGCAGCATGGGACACAACACTGAAGCTTTCTTT.

The CDR3 spells CASSLAAGRTETQYF. CDR3 DNA: TGTGCCAGCAGCTTAGCCGCGGGCAGAACAGAGACCCAGTACTTC. The chain employs TRBV7-9 and TRBJ2-5; possible D gene TRBD2, 5 bases. This CDR3 spans 15 amino acids. V lost 0 bases and J 4 bases, leaving 12 bases between the germline ends. Germline-derived CDR1 and CDR2 are SEHNR and FQNEAQ (reference sequence).

This rearrangement joins TRBV5-1 to TRBJ2-2; possibly TRBD2 for D (7 bases). Germline-derived CDR1 and CDR2 are SGHRS and YFSETQ. Trimming stripped 3 bases from V and 5 bases from J, with 20 bases between. The CDR3 runs 17 residues. CDR3 loop: CASSSSPGGRRTGELFF. CDR3 sequence (DNA): TGCGCCAGCAGCTCGTCCCCCGGGGGGCGGAGAACCGGGGAGCTGTTTTTT.

The chain links TRBV5-6 to TRBJ1-1; a possible D gene is TRBD1 (5 bases). Trimming left V 3 bases short and J 4 bases short, with 22 bases between. This CDR3 has 17 amino acids. CDR1 SGHDT and CDR2 YYEEEE come from the germline V gene. CDR3 in DNA: TGTGCCAGCAGCTCAACCGCAGGGTCGGGTGTGGGCACTGAAGCTTTCTTT. It specifies CASSSTAGSGVGTEAFF.

The chain carries TRBV12-5 and TRBJ2-7; 9 bases line up with TRBD1. Germline V gene lookup returns CDR1 LGHNT and CDR2 FRNRAP. The ends lost 2 bases at V and 3 bases at J; junction bases unmatched: 8. CDR3 size: 16 residues. CDR3 protein: CASGLLQDRGGYEQYF. In DNA form, the CDR3 reads TGTGCTAGTGGTTTGCTCCAGGACAGGGGAGGCTACGAGCAGTACTTC.

The V call is TRBV9, the J call TRBJ1-2; D may be TRBD1 (6 bases). V was trimmed by 0 bases and J by 7 bases, leaving 13 bases between them. Germline CDR1 reads SGDLS; CDR2 reads YYNGEE. The CDR3 totals 14 residues. This CDR3 is CASSVVLGARGYTF. CDR3 DNA sequence: TGTGCCAGCAGCGTAGTGTTGGGGGCTCGTGGCTACACCTTC.

The chain employs TRBV6-5 and TRBJ2-1, with a weak D call TRBD1 (5 bases). Germline CDR1 reads MNHEY; CDR2 reads SVGAGI. This CDR3 spans 14 amino acids. Between the trimmed V and J ends, which lost 8 bases and 7 bases, there was a span of 18 bases. For the CDR3, the DNA is TGTGCCAGCCGTTTGGGAACCAGGGTTAATGAGCAGTTCTTC. Its translation is CASRLGTRVNEQFF.

The rearrangement uses TRBV19 and TRBJ1-2, with D hard to call. The V gene's germline CDR1 is LNHDA and CDR2 SQIVND (reference sequence). CDR3 size: 12 residues. The V end was cut by 6 bases, the J end by 5 bases, with 10 bases between. Written as DNA, the CDR3 is TGTGCCAGTAGCCAGACTGGTTATGGCTACACCTTC. Protein product: CASSQTGYGYTF.